This T cell receptor (beta chain) stems from a study of OX40 agonist ivuxolimab in advanced cancers. Study-wide results and caveats: CD4+ and CD8+ blood T cells expanded clonally by week 6 at 0.1 to 3.0 mg/kg.

The table came from immunoSEQ multiplex PCR; TCRdb's copy has only in-frame clones and leaves some out. The sample holds 30,000 to 45,000 clones; about 81% are singletons and the top ten take 20% to 25%. Germline values: CDR1 MNHNS, CDR2 SASEGT. The V end lost 0 bases, the J end lost 5 bases, and 8 bases lay between the germline ends. The CDR3 covers 14 residues. Points on this clone: Its antigen is not identified.

The material was CD4+ or CD8+ T cells sorted from blood, obtained in a trial of the OX40 agonist ivuxolimab. The genes are TRBV6-1 and TRBJ1-5, with D perhaps TRBD1 (6 bases). The TCR comes from an adult with an advanced solid tumor such as melanoma, head and neck, liver or kidney cancer. CDR3 coding DNA: TGTGCCAGCAGTGAAGCTTGGACAGATCAGCCCCAGCATTTT. Its translation: CASSEAWTDQPQHF.